These 23 T cell receptor beta chains were sequenced from one sample in a study of cytomegalovirus exposure and HLA in healthy donors. The primer mix had 60 Vbeta and 13 Jbeta primers. Assay used: immunoSEQ multiplex PCR; TCRdb lists only in-frame clones, some missing. The repertoire consists of 200,000 to 250,000 clones, with over 70% occurring once and the leading ten covering less than 3.5%. Source material: PBMCs. The receptors shown here come from a woman in her sixties or seventies in good health and CMV-seropositive.

This clone appeared a few times. The chain links TRBV6-5 to TRBJ2-7; 7 bases fit TRBD2. V shed 0 bases, J shed 4 bases, and the junction held 9 bases outside the gene matches. Germline loops: CDR1 MNHEY, CDR2 SVGAGI. This CDR3 is built from 16 residues. The CDR3 coding sequence is TGTGCCAGCAGTTACTCGACCGGGAGGCCCTCTTACGAGCAGTACTTC. It codes for CASSYSTGRPSYEQYF.

CDR3 sequence reads: CASSLRPGTGSGNYNSPLHF. As DNA, the CDR3 is TGCGCCAGCAGCTTGCGTCCCGGGACAGGGAGTGGAAACTATAATTCACCCCTCCACTTT. The V gene is TRBV5-1, the J gene TRBJ1-6, with 9 bases aligning to TRBD1. Germline trimming cut 1 base from V and 3 bases from J; bases unmatched to any gene: 14. Germline CDR1 SGHRS, CDR2 YFSETQ. The CDR3 extends over 20 amino acids.

This clone was recorded only once. The chain is built from TRBV7-2 and TRBJ1-2; 8 bases align to TRBD1. The V gene end was trimmed by 5 bases and the J gene end by 4 bases; junction bases not matched to a gene: 6. Looked up from germline, CDR1 is SGHTA and CDR2 is FQGNSA. The CDR3 is 14 amino acids. Here the CDR3 DNA reads TGTGCCAGCAGCGACCGACAGGGGTTCTATGGCTACACCTTC. Translation gives CASSDRQGFYGYTF.

This sequence joins TRBV5-1 and TRBJ2-5; TRBD2 is a possible D gene (6 bases). Germline CDR1 SGHRS, CDR2 YFSETQ. CDR3 length equals 14 residues. V lost 6 bases to trimming and J lost 5 bases, with 17 bases between them. The DNA of the CDR3 is TGCGCCAGCACCGACGGGGGTCACTTGGAGACCCAGTACTTC. As protein: CASTDGGHLETQYF.

The table lists this clone with a count of one. The chain carries TRBV6-5 and TRBJ1-1; TRBD1 is a possible D gene (6 bases). The CDR3 runs 14 residues. From germline, CDR1 is MNHEY and CDR2 SVGAGI. Between the trimmed V and J ends, which lost 7 bases and 2 bases, there was a span of 14 bases. The CDR3 reads CASTQFRGNTEAFF. CDR3 nucleotide sequence: TGTGCCAGCACCCAATTCAGGGGAAACACTGAAGCTTTCTTT.

In nucleotides, the CDR3 is TGTGCCAGCAGTCCAGCGGGAGGGCCTTGGGATGAGCAGTTCTTC. This translates into CASSPAGGPWDEQFF. The V call is TRBV9, the J call TRBJ2-1, with 10 bases that match TRBD2. Germline assignment: CDR1 SGDLS and CDR2 YYNGEE. The CDR3 length is 15 residues. V dropped 5 bases and J dropped 8; count of bases not matched to a gene: 10.

This clone was seen just once. The gene calls are TRBV10-3 and TRBJ2-1; 7 bases line up with TRBD1. V shed 5 bases, J shed 0 bases, and the junction held 4 bases outside the gene matches. The CDR3 runs to 15 residues. CDR1 and CDR2 from the germline V gene are ENHRY and SYGVKD. CDR3 DNA: TGTGCCATCAGTTCGGGACAGAGCTCCTACAATGAGCAGTTCTTC. It codes for CAISSGQSSYNEQFF.

This clone was observed once. The chain has TRBV6-5 and TRBJ1-2, with 9 nucleotides matching TRBD1. The CDR3 length is 14 residues. Per the germline V gene, CDR1 is MNHEY and CDR2 is SVGAGI. V trimming: 5 bases; J trimming: 8 bases; junction bases outside the gene matches: 9. The CDR3 sequence is CASSEGTGKGGYTF. In nucleotides, the CDR3 is TGTGCCAGCAGTGAAGGGACAGGGAAAGGGGGCTACACCTTC.

The chain is built from TRBV6-1 and TRBJ2-7; TRBD2 is a possible D gene (5 bases). CDR3 length: 14 amino acids. Deletions cut 2 bases from V and 0 bases from J, with 8 bases between. The germline CDR1 and CDR2 sequences are MNHNS and SASEGT. The CDR3 DNA is TGTGCCAGCAGTGAAACGGGAAGCTCCTACGAGCAGTACTTC. Protein sequence: CASSETGSSYEQYF.

The V call is TRBV6-6, the J call TRBJ1-1; a weak D match, TRBD1 (6 bases). The CDR3 is made up of 15 amino acids. The V end was cut by 5 bases, the J end by 2 bases, with 15 bases between. Germline lookup yields CDR1 MNHNY and CDR2 SVGAGI (reference sequence). As DNA, the CDR3 is TGTGCCAGCAGTCAACAGGGACGGGGAAACACTGAAGCTTTCTTT. It translates to CASSQQGRGNTEAFF.

The J gene is TRBJ1-1, the V gene TRBV6-6, with TRBD1 matching 8 bases. Germline CDR1 reads MNHNY; CDR2 reads SVGAGI (reference sequence). The CDR3 is 15 residues long. Trimming at V came to 3 bases and at J to 5 bases, leaving 8 bases not matched to a gene. CDR3 sequence: CASSYPQGAKTEAFF. The CDR3, as DNA: TGTGCCAGCAGTTATCCCCAGGGGGCGAAGACTGAAGCTTTCTTT.

The rearrangement uses TRBV6-1 and TRBJ2-7; TRBD2 agrees at 13 bases. The CDR3 runs 15 residues. The germline V gene encodes CDR1 MNHNS and CDR2 SASEGT. V trimming: 5 bases; J trimming: 6 bases; junction bases outside the gene matches: 7. The CDR3 DNA is TGTGCCAGCAGTCCTACGACTAGCGGGGGGACCGAGCAGTACTTC. This translates into CASSPTTSGGTEQYF.

The V and J genes are TRBV5-1 and TRBJ2-7; tentatively, D is TRBD1 (5 bases). V was cut by 2 bases and J by 5 bases, with 14 bases left in between. Germline-derived CDR1 and CDR2 are SGHRS and YFSETQ. This CDR3 has 14 residues. In nucleotides, the CDR3 is TGCGCCAGCAGCTTAGGGGCAGCGTCGAACGAGCAGTACTTC. This gives the protein CASSLGAASNEQYF. Combining the CDR3 with reference TRBV5-1 and TRBJ2-7 gives the whole variable domain KAGVTQTPRYLIKTRGQQVTLSCSPISGHRSVSWYQQTPGQGLQFLFEYFSETQRNKGNFPGRFSGRQFSNSRSEMNVSTLELGDSALYLCASSLGAASNEQYFGPGTRLTVT.

This clone was observed a single time. V and J are TRBV4-1 and TRBJ2-2; TRBD2 matches at 7 bases. The V and J ends lost 0 bases and 2 bases, in that order; junction bases with no gene match: 6. From germline, CDR1 is MGHRA and CDR2 YSYEKL. This CDR3 region has 17 residues. CDR3 nucleotides: TGCGCCAGCAGCCAAGACCGGCTAGCGGTTAACACCGGGGAGCTGTTTTTT. Protein product: CASSQDRLAVNTGELFF.

This sequence joins TRBV30 and TRBJ1-1, with D unresolved. The V and J ends lost 0 bases and 4 bases respectively, with 9 bases between them. Germline-derived CDR1 and CDR2 are GTSNPN and SVGIG (reference sequence). CDR3 size: 13 residues. CDR3 bases: TGTGCCTGGAGTGTACGCGAGGGCACTGAAGCTTTCTTT. This sequence encodes CAWSVREGTEAFF.

The chain joins TRBV6-5 to TRBJ1-2, with 7 bases matching TRBD1. V shed 5 bases, J shed 2 bases, and the junction held 8 bases outside the gene matches. CDR1 is MNHEY and CDR2 is SVGAGI in the germline V gene. This CDR3 comprises 15 residues. CDR3 bases: TGTGCCAGCAGTCGAGACAGGGAGGCAAACTATGGCTACACCTTC. Translation gives CASSRDREANYGYTF.

The gene calls are TRBV28 and TRBJ2-1, with TRBD1 matching over 9 bases. The CDR3 covers 17 residues. CDR1 and CDR2 from the germline V gene are MDHEN and SYDVKM. V lost 4 bases, J lost 1 base, and 8 bases stayed unmatched. The CDR3 DNA reads TGTGCCAGCAGTTCCCCCACCGGGACAGGGTCCTACAATGAGCAGTTCTTC. It translates to CASSSPTGTGSYNEQFF.

V usage is TRBV7-3 and J usage is TRBJ2-5; the D gene is possibly TRBD2 (6 bases). Germline V gene sequence: CDR1 SGHTA, CDR2 FQGTGA. Trimming stripped 5 bases from V and 2 bases from J, with 12 bases between. The CDR3 consists of 14 residues. This CDR3 reads CASSLGGSQETQYF. The CDR3 DNA follows: TGTGCCAGCAGCCTCGGGGGTTCTCAAGAGACCCAGTACTTC.

The chain uses TRBV10-3 and TRBJ1-2; TRBD1 is a possible D gene (6 bases). Per the germline V gene, CDR1 is ENHRY and CDR2 is SYGVKD. The CDR3 has 15 amino acids. With 2 bases removed from V and 1 base from J, the gap between germline ends came to 11 bases. The CDR3 DNA reads TGTGCCATCAGTGAGACTGCACAGGGTAACTATGGCTACACCTTC. Translated, it gives CAISETAQGNYGYTF.

Regarding this clone: This same CDR3 is encoded by further DNA sequences in the sample. J is TRBJ2-1 and V is TRBV7-2, with D maybe TRBD2 (5 bases). The CDR3 runs 15 residues. V was shortened by 2 bases and J by 0 bases, with 8 bases between the two germline ends. Germline assignment: CDR1 SGHTA and CDR2 FQGNSA. CDR3 in amino acids: CASSLSGSSYNEQFF. The CDR3, as DNA: TGTGCCAGCAGCTTAAGCGGAAGCTCCTACAATGAGCAGTTCTTC.

The CDR3 reads CASSQSPMNTEAFF. The CDR3 nucleotides are TGTGCCAGCAGCCAATCCCCCATGAACACTGAAGCTTTCTTT. The chain uses TRBV4-2 and TRBJ1-1; D is uncertain. Germline CDR1 reads LGHNA; CDR2 reads YNFKEQ. V lost 2 bases, J lost 0 bases, and 7 bases lay in between. This CDR3 has 14 amino acids.

The sample holds one count of this clone. Other DNA sequences within the sample encode an identical CDR3. This chain uses TRBV18 with TRBJ1-1; D remains unclear. This CDR3 is built from 13 residues. Germline V gene lookup returns CDR1 KGHSH and CDR2 LQKENI. V dropped 3 bases and J dropped 1 base, with 6 bases sitting between them. The CDR3 spells CASSPAGNTEAFF. DNA of the CDR3: TGTGCCAGCTCACCGGCGGGGAACACTGAAGCTTTCTTT.

The chain joins TRBV5-1 to TRBJ2-7; weak D call: TRBD1 (6 bases). The V gene lost 0 bases and the J gene lost 5 bases, with 12 bases spanning the gap. CDR1 SGHRS and CDR2 YFSETQ come from the germline V gene. This CDR3 is 14 amino acids long. The CDR3 DNA reads TGCGCCAGCAGCTTGGGACAGGCTCTGAACGAGCAGTACTTC. The encoded protein is CASSLGQALNEQYF.